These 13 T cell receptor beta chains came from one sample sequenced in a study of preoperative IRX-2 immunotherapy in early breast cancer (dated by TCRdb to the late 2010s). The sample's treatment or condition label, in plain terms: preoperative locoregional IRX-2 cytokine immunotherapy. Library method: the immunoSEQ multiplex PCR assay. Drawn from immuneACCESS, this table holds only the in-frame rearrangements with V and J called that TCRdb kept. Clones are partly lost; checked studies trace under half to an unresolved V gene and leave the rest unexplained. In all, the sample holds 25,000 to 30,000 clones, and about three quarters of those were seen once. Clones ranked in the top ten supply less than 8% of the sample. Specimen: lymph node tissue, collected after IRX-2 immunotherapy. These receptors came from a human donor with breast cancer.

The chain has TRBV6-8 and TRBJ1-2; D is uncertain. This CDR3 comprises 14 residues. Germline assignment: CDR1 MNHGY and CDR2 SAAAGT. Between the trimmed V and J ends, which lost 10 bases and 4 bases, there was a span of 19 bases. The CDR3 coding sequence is TGTGCCACCCTAAAATCTCTGGGCGGCTATGGCTACACCTTC. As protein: CATLKSLGGYGYTF.

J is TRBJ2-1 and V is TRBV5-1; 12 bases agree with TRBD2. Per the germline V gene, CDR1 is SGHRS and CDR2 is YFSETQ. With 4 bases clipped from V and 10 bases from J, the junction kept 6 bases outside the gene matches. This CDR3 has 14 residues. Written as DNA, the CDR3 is TGCGCCAGCAGCCCATTACTAGCGGGAGGCGAGCAGTTCTTC. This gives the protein CASSPLLAGGEQFF. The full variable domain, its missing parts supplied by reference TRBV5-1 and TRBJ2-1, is KAGVTQTPRYLIKTRGQQVTLSCSPISGHRSVSWYQQTPGQGLQFLFEYFSETQRNKGNFPGRFSGRQFSNSRSEMNVSTLELGDSALYLCASSPLLAGGEQFFGPGTRLTVL.

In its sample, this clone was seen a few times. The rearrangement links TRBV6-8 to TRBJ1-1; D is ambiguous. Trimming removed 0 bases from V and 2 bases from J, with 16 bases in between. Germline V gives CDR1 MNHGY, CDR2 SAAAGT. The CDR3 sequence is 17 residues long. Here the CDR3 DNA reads TGTGCCAGCAGTTACTCTCCGGGCAGCACTGTAAACACTGAAGCTTTCTTT. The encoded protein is CASSYSPGSTVNTEAFF.

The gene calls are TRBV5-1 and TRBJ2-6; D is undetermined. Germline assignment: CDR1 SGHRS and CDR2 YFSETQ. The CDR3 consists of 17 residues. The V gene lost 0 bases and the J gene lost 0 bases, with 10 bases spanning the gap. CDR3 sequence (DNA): TGCGCCAGCAGCTTGGCCGAAGTCTCCTCTGGGGCCAACGTCCTGACTTTC. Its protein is CASSLAEVSSGANVLTF.

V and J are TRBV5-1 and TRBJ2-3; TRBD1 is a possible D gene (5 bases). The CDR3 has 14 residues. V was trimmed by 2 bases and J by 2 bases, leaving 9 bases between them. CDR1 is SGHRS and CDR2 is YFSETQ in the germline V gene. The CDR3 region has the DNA TGCGCCAGCAGCTTAATGGACAACACAGATACGCAGTATTTT. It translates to CASSLMDNTDTQYF.

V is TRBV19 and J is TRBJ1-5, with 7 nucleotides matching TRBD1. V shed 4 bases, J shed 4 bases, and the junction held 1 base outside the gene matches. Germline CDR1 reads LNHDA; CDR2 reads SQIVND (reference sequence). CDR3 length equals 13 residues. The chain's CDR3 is CASSTTGNQPQHF. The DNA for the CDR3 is TGTGCCAGTAGTACGACAGGGAATCAGCCCCAGCATTTT. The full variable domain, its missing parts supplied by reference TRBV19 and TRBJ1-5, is DGGITQSPKYLFRKEGQNVTLSCEQNLNHDAMYWYRQDPGQGLRLIYYSQIVNDFQKGDIAEGYSVSREKKESFPLTVTSAQKNPTAFYLCASSTTGNQPQHFGDGTRLSIL.

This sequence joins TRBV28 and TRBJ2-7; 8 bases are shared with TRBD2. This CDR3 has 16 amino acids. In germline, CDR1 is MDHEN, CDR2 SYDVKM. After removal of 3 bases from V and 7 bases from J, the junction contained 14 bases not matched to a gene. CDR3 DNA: TGTGCCAGCAGTTTCCCCTTTTTATCGGGAGGGGCAGAGCAGTACTTC. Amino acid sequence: CASSFPFLSGGAEQYF.

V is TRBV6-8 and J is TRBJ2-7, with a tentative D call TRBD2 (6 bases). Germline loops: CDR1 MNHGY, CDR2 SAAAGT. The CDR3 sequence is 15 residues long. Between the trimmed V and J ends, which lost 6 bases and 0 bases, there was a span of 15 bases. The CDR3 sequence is CASSKNAGFSYEQYF. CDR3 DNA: TGTGCCAGCAGCAAAAATGCGGGGTTCTCCTACGAGCAGTACTTC.

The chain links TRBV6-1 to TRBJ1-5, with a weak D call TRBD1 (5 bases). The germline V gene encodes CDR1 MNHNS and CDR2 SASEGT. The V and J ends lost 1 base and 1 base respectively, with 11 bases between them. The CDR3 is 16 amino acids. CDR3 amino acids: CASSEGAGTSNQPQHF. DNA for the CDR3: TGTGCCAGCAGTGAAGGAGCAGGGACGAGCAATCAGCCCCAGCATTTT.

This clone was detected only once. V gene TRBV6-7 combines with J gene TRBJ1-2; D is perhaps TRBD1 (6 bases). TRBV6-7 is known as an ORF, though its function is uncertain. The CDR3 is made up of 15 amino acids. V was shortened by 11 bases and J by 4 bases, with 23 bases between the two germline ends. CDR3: CAVGTGQLPLYGYTF. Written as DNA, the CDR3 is TGTGCCGTGGGTACAGGGCAGCTGCCACTCTATGGCTACACCTTC.

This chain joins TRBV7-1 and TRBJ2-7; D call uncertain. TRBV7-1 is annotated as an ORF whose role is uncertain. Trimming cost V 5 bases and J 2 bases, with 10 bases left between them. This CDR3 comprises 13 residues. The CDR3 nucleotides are TGTGCCAGCAGCCTTACGAATGCCTACGAGCAGTACTTC. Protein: CASSLTNAYEQYF.

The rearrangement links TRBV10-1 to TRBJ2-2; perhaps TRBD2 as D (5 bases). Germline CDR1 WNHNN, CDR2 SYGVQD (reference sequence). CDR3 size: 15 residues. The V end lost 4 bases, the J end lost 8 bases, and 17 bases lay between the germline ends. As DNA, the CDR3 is TGCGCCAGCAGTGCGGACTCCCTTGATCGGGGGGAGCTGTTTTTT. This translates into CASSADSLDRGELFF.

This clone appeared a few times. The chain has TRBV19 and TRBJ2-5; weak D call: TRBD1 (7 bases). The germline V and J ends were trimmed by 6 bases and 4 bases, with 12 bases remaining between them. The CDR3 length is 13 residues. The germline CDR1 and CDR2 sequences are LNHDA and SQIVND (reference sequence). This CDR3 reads CASSRGAGETQYF. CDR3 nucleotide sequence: TGTGCCAGTAGCAGGGGGGCGGGAGAGACCCAGTACTTC.